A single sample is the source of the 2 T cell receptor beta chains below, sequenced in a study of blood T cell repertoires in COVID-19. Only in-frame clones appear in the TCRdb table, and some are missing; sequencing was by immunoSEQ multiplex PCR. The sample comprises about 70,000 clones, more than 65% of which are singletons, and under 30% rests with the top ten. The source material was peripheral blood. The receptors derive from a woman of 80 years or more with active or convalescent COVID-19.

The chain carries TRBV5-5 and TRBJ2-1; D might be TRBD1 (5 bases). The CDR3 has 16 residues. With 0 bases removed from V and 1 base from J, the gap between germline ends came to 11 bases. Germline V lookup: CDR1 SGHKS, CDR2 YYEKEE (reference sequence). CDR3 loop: CASSLGSRGSYNEQFF. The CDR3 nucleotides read TGTGCCAGCAGCTTGGGCTCAAGGGGATCCTACAATGAGCAGTTCTTC. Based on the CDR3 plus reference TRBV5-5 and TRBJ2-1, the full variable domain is DAGVTQSPTHLIKTRGQQVTLRCSPISGHKSVSWYQQVLGQGPQFIFQYYEKEERGRGNFPDRFSARQFPNYSSELNVNALLLGDSALYLCASSLGSRGSYNEQFFGPGTRLTVL.

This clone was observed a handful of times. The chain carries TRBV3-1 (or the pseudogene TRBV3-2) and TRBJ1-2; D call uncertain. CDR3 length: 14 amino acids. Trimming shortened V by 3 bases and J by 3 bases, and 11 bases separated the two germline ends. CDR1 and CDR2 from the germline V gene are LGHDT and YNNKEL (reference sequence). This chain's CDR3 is CASSQNTQDYGYTF. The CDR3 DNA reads TGTGCCAGCAGCCAGAACACCCAAGACTATGGCTACACCTTC.